The 9 T cell receptor beta chains below all came from one sample that was sequenced in a study of blood T cell repertoires in COVID-19. TCRdb keeps only in-frame clones here, not all; method: immunoSEQ multiplex PCR. The data contain more than 80,000 clones, approximately 88% of them seen just once; the ten biggest clones take up around 17%. The specimen was peripheral blood. The receptor set was obtained from an older woman with COVID-19, enrolled during active disease.

The J gene is TRBJ2-7, the V gene TRBV9; a possible D gene is TRBD2 (6 bases). This CDR3 spans 13 amino acids. The germline V gene has CDR1 SGDLS and CDR2 YYNGEE. Between the trimmed V and J ends, which lost 4 bases and 5 bases, there was a span of 13 bases. The CDR3 nucleotides read TGTGCCAGCAGCCTGGGGGGTCTCAACGAGCAGTACTTC. Translation gives CASSLGGLNEQYF. Drawing the rest from reference TRBV9 and TRBJ2-7, the complete variable domain is DSGVTQTPKHLITATGQRVTLRCSPRSGDLSVYWYQQSLDQGLQFLIQYYNGEERAKGNILERFSAQQFPDLHSELNLSSLELGDSALYFCASSLGGLNEQYFGPGTRLTVT.

V gene TRBV9 combines with J gene TRBJ1-4, with D tentatively TRBD1 (6 bases). Trimming cost V 3 bases and J 1 base, with 10 bases left between them. Germline assignment: CDR1 SGDLS and CDR2 YYNGEE. This CDR3 has 15 amino acids. The CDR3 coding sequence is TGTGCCAGCAGCGCGGACAGAGGAACTAATGAAAAACTGTTTTTT. It translates to CASSADRGTNEKLFF.

The chain has TRBV18 and TRBJ2-7, with D perhaps matching TRBD1 (6 bases). V shed 4 bases and J shed 2 bases, with 15 bases lying between them. The CDR3 is 15 residues long. Germline CDR1 KGHSH, CDR2 LQKENI. The DNA of the CDR3 is TGTGCCAGCTCACAGAACGGACAGATAACCTACGAGCAGTACTTC. Translating gives CASSQNGQITYEQYF.

The chain recombines TRBV5-1 with TRBJ1-2; TRBD1 aligns across 7 bases. V was clipped by 4 bases and J by 4 bases; unmatched bases: 10. The CDR3 runs to 15 residues. Germline loops: CDR1 SGHRS, CDR2 YFSETQ. CDR3: CASSPPTGTSYGYTF. CDR3 coding DNA: TGCGCCAGCAGCCCCCCGACAGGGACGTCCTATGGCTACACCTTC.

The genes are TRBV29-1 and TRBJ2-1; 10 nucleotides align to TRBD2. The germline V gene has CDR1 SQVTM and CDR2 ANQGSEA. The CDR3 has 15 residues. The trim removed 0 bases at V and 4 bases at J, leaving 3 bases unmatched. The CDR3 reads CSVEDPSGRYNEQFF. DNA for the CDR3: TGCAGCGTTGAAGATCCTAGCGGGAGATACAATGAGCAGTTCTTC.

This sequence joins TRBV10-3 and TRBJ2-7, with D tentatively TRBD1 (5 bases). Trimming stripped 6 bases from V and 3 bases from J, with 9 bases between. The germline V gene has CDR1 ENHRY and CDR2 SYGVKD. The CDR3 spans 12 residues. This CDR3 is CAISQGNYEQYF. DNA of the CDR3: TGTGCCATCAGCCAGGGAAACTACGAGCAGTACTTC.

CDR3 nucleotide sequence: TGTGCCAGCAGTACCGACTGGTTCCAAGAGACCCAGTACTTC. As protein: CASSTDWFQETQYF. The V gene is TRBV6-5, the J gene TRBJ2-5; the D is unclear. Germline V lookup: CDR1 MNHEY, CDR2 SVGAGI. Between the trimmed V and J ends, which lost 5 bases and 1 base, there was a span of 11 bases. The CDR3 extends over 14 amino acids.

The rearrangement uses TRBV6-2 or TRBV6-3 and TRBJ1-6, with 10 bases fitting TRBD1. This CDR3 spans 17 amino acids. Germline assignment: CDR1 MNHEY and CDR2 SVGEGT. The junction had 3 bases not matched to a gene; V was cut back by 2 bases and J by 2 bases. CDR3 sequence reads: CASSYGTGVPYNSPLHF. The CDR3 DNA is TGTGCCAGCAGTTACGGGACAGGGGTACCCTATAATTCACCCCTCCACTTT.

The chain joins TRBV5-1 to TRBJ1-3; maybe TRBD1 (5 bases). This CDR3 contains 14 residues. CDR1 is SGHRS and CDR2 is YFSETQ in the germline V gene. V lost 4 bases to trimming and J lost 8 bases, with 16 bases between them. CDR3 region: CASSPAVGGDTIYF. The CDR3 DNA sequence: TGCGCCAGCAGCCCCGCCGTTGGGGGGGACACCATATATTTT.